This T cell receptor (beta chain) stems from a study of blood T cell repertoires in COVID-19. Turning to the study itself: Acute and convalescent COVID-19 samples came from the United States, Italy and Spain. Nucleic acid was either cDNA or gDNA, and it came from T cells, B-cell-depleted T cells, or PBMCs.

Germline CDR1 is SGHTA and CDR2 is FQGNSA. The CDR3 covers 16 residues. The J segment lost 4 bases and the V segment lost 1 base, leaving 5 bases of the junction unmatched. Original handling: Using reference gene primer amplification, nucleated cell counts were estimated. This table comes from immunoSEQ multiplex PCR, and its TCRdb copy is limited to in-frame clones, with some not included. The V and J calls and the clone size are those of that table, but D and trimming were determined from the DNA. Among approximately 35,000 clones listed, around 85% were seen once. The TCR originated in a man aged 55 to 69 with active COVID-19. J is TRBJ2-2 and V is TRBV7-2, with 8 positions matching TRBD1. The sequenced sample consisted of peripheral blood. CDR3 in amino acids: CASSLVSRGRTGELFF. The CDR3 region has the DNA TGTGCCAGCAGCTTAGTTTCCAGGGGGCGCACCGGGGAGCTGTTTTTT.